This entry features one T cell receptor beta chain sequence. Its antigen remains unidentified. The data are from a study of shared clonotypes between healthy human individuals. Study results and caveats: Relative to clonotypes present in all four donors, those not shared had lower generation probabilities.

Some clones are missing from TCRdb's copy, which holds only in-frame ones; the method was immunoSEQ multiplex PCR. The sample consists of 2.3 million or so clones, roughly 93% of them appearing once. From germline, CDR1 is SGHRS and CDR2 YFSETQ. This CDR3 is built from 18 residues. V was shortened by 0 bases and J by 6 bases, with 24 bases between the two germline ends. This clonotype was obtained from a man between 18 and 29 years old in good health. Some clones in this sample may be carry-over from other donors' samples. Sequencing input: naive CD4+ T cells from PBMCs. Noted subset: CD45RA+ positively selected. V is TRBV5-1 and J is TRBJ1-1; the D gene is possibly TRBD1 (6 bases). Here the CDR3 DNA reads TGCGCCAGCAGCTTGGAACACGGGGGGCGCGATCGATGGGCTGAAGCTTTCTTT. Its protein product is CASSLEHGGRDRWAEAFF. Full variable domain (rest looked up from reference TRBV5-1 and TRBJ1-1): KAGVTQTPRYLIKTRGQQVTLSCSPISGHRSVSWYQQTPGQGLQFLFEYFSETQRNKGNFPGRFSGRQFSNSRSEMNVSTLELGDSALYLCASSLEHGGRDRWAEAFFGQGTRLTVV.